This T cell receptor (beta chain) was identified in a study of OX40 agonist ivuxolimab in advanced cancers. V lost 4 bases to trimming and J lost 2 bases; unmatched junction nucleotides: 6. The CDR3 extends over 15 amino acids. The germline V gene has CDR1 ENHRY and CDR2 SYGVKD. The method was immunoSEQ multiplex PCR; TCRdb's version includes in-frame clones alone and lacks a portion of them. This table has fewer than 65,000 clones, more than 70% appearing once. This material consisted of CD4+ or CD8+ T cells sorted from blood, taken in a trial of the OX40 agonist ivuxolimab. This sequence was found in an adult with an advanced solid tumor such as melanoma, head and neck, liver or kidney cancer. V usage is TRBV10-3 and J usage is TRBJ2-5; 8 bases line up with TRBD1. CDR3: CAISGTGSGQETQYF. The CDR3 coding sequence is TGTGCCATCAGTGGGACAGGGAGTGGGCAAGAGACCCAGTACTTC.